The clone carrying this T cell receptor (beta chain) appeared a single time. Here immunoSEQ multiplex PCR was the method, and the copy in TCRdb shows in-frame clones only, minus some. Of roughly 70,000 clones in the sample, about four fifths were seen once. CDR3 length: 13 amino acids. The germline V and J ends were trimmed by 6 bases and 4 bases, with 10 bases remaining between them. Germline V gene data show CDR1 as ENHRY and CDR2 as SYGVKD. This record belongs to a study of OX40 agonist ivuxolimab in advanced cancers. This specimen was CD4+ or CD8+ T cells sorted from blood, taken in a trial of the OX40 agonist ivuxolimab. The rearrangement uses TRBV10-3 and TRBJ1-3; D unclear. The receptor comes from an adult with an advanced solid tumor such as melanoma, head and neck, liver or kidney cancer. The CDR3 loop reads CAIRAAAGNTIYF. In DNA, the CDR3 is TGTGCCATCAGGGCAGCGGCCGGAAACACCATATATTTT.